This T cell receptor beta chain comes out of a study of blood T cell repertoires in COVID-19. Background on the study: Samples representing acute and convalescent COVID-19 were sourced from the United States, Italy and Spain. T cells, B-cell-depleted T cells, or PBMCs provided the cDNA or gDNA that served as material.

Original processing notes: Amplification with reference gene primers provided the estimates of nucleated cell counts. The repertoire was sequenced with immunoSEQ multiplex PCR; TCRdb's copy has only in-frame clones and lacks some. Clone size and V and J calls were adopted from that table, with D and trimming inferred from the DNA. In the table there are 150,000 to 200,000 clones, around 90% of which are singletons. The CDR3 consists of 19 residues. Germline values: CDR1 LNHDA, CDR2 SQIVND (reference sequence). The J segment lost 0 bases and the V segment lost 2 bases, leaving 10 bases of the junction unmatched.

This rearrangement joins TRBV19 to TRBJ2-1; 10 bases match TRBD1. Sequencing was carried out using peripheral blood. The receptor comes from a man aged 60 to 69 with acute or convalescent COVID-19. CDR3 amino acids: CASSIRGTGAIISYNEQFF. The CDR3 region has the DNA TGTGCCAGTAGTATAAGAGGGACAGGGGCTATTATCTCCTACAATGAGCAGTTCTTC.